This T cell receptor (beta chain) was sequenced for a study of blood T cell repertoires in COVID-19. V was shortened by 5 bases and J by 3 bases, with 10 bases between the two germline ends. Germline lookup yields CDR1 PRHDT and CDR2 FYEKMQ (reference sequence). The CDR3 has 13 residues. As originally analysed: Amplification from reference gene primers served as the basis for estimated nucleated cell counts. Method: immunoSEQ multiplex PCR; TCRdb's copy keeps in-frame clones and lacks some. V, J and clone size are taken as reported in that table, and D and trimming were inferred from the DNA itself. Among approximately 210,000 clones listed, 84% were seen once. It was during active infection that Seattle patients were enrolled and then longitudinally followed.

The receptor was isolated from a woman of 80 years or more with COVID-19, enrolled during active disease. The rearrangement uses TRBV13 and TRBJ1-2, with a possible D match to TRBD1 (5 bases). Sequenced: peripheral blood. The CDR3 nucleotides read TGTGCCAGCAGCATGACAGTCGACTATGGCTACACCTTC. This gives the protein CASSMTVDYGYTF.